This TCR beta chain appears in the sequencing data of a study of blood T cell repertoires in COVID-19. Across the whole study: The analysed material was cDNA or gDNA that came from T cells, B-cell-depleted T cells, or PBMCs.

Seattle patient enrollment occurred during active infection, with longitudinal follow-up thereafter. With V trimmed by 3 bases and J by 7 bases, 2 bases remained unmatched. Germline V gene sequence: CDR1 LNHDA, CDR2 SQIVND (reference sequence). This CDR3 spans 14 amino acids. In the source study's methods: Amplification from reference gene primers served as the basis for estimated nucleated cell counts. TCRdb's copy holds only in-frame clones and misses some; the assay was immunoSEQ multiplex PCR. V and J calls and clone size come straight from that table; D and trimming were deduced from the DNA. This table holds about 140,000 clones, less than 90% found once.

This sequence originates from a human donor with COVID-19, enrolled during active disease. The donor label of this sample is uncertain. The chain joins TRBV19 to TRBJ1-5, with 11 bases fitting TRBD1. Sequences were obtained from peripheral blood. The CDR3 DNA reads as TGTGCCAGTAGTATTTGGACAGGGGGCCAGCCCCAGCATTTT. This sequence encodes CASSIWTGGQPQHF. The full variable domain, rest sourced from reference TRBV19 and TRBJ1-5, is DGGITQSPKYLFRKEGQNVTLSCEQNLNHDAMYWYRQDPGQGLRLIYYSQIVNDFQKGDIAEGYSVSREKKESFPLTVTSAQKNPTAFYLCASSIWTGGQPQHFGDGTRLSIL.